Below are 9 T cell receptor beta chains sequenced from a single sample in a study of monozygotic twins with inflammatory bowel disease. TCRdb reworked the 5' RACE reads into one entry per CDR3 protein, no DNA. The sample holds 210,000 or so distinct CDR3 sequences. Sequencing was performed on blood. The receptors derive from a human donor with ulcerative colitis or Crohn's disease, or a healthy co-twin of an affected twin (not recorded which).

CDR3 sequence: CASSQDRRPYGYTF. The chain links TRBV14 to TRBJ1-2. The CDR3 has 14 residues. Germline values: CDR1 SGHDN, CDR2 FVKESK.

The J gene is TRBJ1-2, the V gene TRBV3-1; TCRdb outputs TRBD1, but without DNA this stays unchecked. This CDR3 spans 15 amino acids. CDR1 is LGHDT, CDR2 YNNKEL, per germline (reference sequence). The CDR3 sequence is CASSQGDRSSYGYTF. The full variable domain, in which reference TRBV3-1 and TRBJ1-2 provide the parts outside the CDR3, is DTAVSQTPKYLVTQMGNDKSIKCEQNLGHDTMYWYKQDSKKFLKIMFSYNNKELIINETVPNRFSPKSPDKAHLNLHINSLELGDSAVYFCASSQGDRSSYGYTFGSGTRLTVV.

This chain links TRBV27 with TRBJ2-3; with no DNA, the TCRdb D assignment of TRBD2 cannot be verified. CDR1 and CDR2 from the germline V gene are MNHEY and SMNVEV (reference sequence). CDR3 size: 15 residues. The CDR3 loop is CASALAGHPPDTQYF.

The rearrangement links TRBV7-9 to TRBJ1-2; lacking DNA, the TRBD1 call made by TCRdb goes unchecked. This CDR3 comprises 15 residues. The germline CDR1 and CDR2 sequences are SEHNR and FQNEAQ (reference sequence). The CDR3 loop reads CASSLGGGPWGGYTF.

The V gene is TRBV3-1, the J gene TRBJ2-5; TCRdb proposes TRBD2, but this gene call is untestable without DNA. The CDR3 contains 17 residues. Germline CDR1 and CDR2: LGHDT and YNNKEL (reference sequence). CDR3 in amino acids: CASSPTGLAGGKETQYF.

The V call is TRBV30, the J call TRBJ1-1; with no DNA, the TCRdb D assignment of TRBD1 cannot be verified. The CDR3 runs 13 residues. Per germline, CDR1 GTSNPN and CDR2 SVGIG (reference sequence). This CDR3 is CAWSRTVNTEAFF.

The chain combines TRBV7-9 with TRBJ2-5; the D call of TRBD2 rests on TCRdb alone, since no DNA is present to check it. Germline CDR1 and CDR2: SEHNR and FQNEAQ (reference sequence). This CDR3 comprises 16 residues. CDR3 in amino acids: CASSLVASGGQETQYF.

The rearrangement uses TRBV7-2 and TRBJ1-5. Per the germline V gene, CDR1 is SGHTA and CDR2 is FQGNSA. The CDR3 loop spans 13 amino acids. The CDR3 sequence is CASSLTIRQPQHF.

The rearrangement links TRBV15 to TRBJ2-1; the D call from TCRdb, TRBD2, cannot be confirmed without DNA. This CDR3 spans 15 amino acids. Germline V gene sequence: CDR1 LNHNV, CDR2 YYDKDF (reference sequence). The CDR3 protein is CATMLTSGFYNEQFF.